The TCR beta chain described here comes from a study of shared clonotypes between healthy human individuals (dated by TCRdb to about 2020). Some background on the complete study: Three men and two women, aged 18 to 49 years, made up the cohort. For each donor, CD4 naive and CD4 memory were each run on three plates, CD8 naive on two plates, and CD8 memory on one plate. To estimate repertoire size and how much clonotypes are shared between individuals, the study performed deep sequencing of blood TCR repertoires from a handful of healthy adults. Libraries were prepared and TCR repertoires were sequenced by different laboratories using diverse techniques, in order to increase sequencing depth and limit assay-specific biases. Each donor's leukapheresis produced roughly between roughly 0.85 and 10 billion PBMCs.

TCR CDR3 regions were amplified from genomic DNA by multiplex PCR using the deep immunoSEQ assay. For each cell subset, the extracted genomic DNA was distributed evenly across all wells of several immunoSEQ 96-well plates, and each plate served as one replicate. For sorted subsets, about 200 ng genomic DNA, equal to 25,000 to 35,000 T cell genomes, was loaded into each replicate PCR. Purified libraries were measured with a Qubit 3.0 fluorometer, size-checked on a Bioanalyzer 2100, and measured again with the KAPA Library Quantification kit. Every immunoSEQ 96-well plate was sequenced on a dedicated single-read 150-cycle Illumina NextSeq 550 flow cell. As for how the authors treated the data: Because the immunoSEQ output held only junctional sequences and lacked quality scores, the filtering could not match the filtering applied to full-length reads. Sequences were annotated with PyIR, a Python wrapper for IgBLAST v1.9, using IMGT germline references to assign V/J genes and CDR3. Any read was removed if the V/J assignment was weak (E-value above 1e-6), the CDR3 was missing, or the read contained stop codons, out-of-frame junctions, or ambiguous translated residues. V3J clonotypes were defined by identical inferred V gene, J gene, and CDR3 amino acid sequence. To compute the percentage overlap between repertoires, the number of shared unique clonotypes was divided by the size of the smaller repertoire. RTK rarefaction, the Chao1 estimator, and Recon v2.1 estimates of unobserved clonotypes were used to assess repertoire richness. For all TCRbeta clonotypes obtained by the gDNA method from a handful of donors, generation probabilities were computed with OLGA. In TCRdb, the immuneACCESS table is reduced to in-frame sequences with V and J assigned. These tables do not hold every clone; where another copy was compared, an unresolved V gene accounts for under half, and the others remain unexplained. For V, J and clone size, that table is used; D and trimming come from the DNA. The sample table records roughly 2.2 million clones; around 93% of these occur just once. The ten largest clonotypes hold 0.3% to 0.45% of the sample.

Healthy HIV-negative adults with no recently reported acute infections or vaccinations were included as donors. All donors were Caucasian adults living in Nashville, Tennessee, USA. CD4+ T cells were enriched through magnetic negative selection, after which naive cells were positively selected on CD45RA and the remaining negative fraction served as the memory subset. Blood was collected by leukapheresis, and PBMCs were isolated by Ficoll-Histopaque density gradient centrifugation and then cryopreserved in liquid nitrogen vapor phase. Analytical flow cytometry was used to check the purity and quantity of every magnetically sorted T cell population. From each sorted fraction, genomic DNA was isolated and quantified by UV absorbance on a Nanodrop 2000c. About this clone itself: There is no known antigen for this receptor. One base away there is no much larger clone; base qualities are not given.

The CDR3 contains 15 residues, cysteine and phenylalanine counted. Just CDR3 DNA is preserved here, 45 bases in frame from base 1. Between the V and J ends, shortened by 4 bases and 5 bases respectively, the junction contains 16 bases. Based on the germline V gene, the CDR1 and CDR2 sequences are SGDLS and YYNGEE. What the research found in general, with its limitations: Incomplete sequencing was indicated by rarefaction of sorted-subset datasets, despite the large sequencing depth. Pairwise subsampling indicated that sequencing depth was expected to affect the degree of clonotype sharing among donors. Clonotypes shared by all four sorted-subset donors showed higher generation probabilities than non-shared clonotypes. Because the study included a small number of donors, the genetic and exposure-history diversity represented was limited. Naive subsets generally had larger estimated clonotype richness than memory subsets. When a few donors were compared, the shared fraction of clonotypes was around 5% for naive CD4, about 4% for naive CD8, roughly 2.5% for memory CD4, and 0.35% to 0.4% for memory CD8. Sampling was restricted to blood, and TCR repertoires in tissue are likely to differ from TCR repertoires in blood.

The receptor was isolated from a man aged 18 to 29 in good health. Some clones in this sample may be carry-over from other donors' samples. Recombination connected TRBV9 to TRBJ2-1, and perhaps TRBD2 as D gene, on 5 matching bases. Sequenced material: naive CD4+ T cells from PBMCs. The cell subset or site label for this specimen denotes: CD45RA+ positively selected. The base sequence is TGTGCCAGCAGCCTCATGGCGGGCAGAAACAATGAGCAGTTCTTC. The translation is CASSLMAGRNNEQFF.